Sequencing of this T cell receptor beta chain was carried out in a study of cytomegalovirus exposure and HLA in healthy donors. Whole-study results and caveats: TCR beta V- and J-gene trimming was later associated with a missense DCLRE1C variant. Across donors, most TCRs were seen rarely, yet some public ones were widespread.

Only a few counts were recorded for this clone. Its specificity is unknown. The PCR employed 60 Vbeta primers together with 13 Jbeta primers. The data were produced by immunoSEQ multiplex PCR, yet TCRdb's version contains in-frame clones alone and is incomplete. The top ten hold more than 0.8% of the sample, which has 210,000 or so clones, more than 85% seen once. Germline-derived CDR1 and CDR2 are SNHLY and FYNNEI. V lost 7 bases and J 1 base, leaving 34 bases between the germline ends. The CDR3 covers 21 residues. The clonotype was recovered from a young woman in good health and CMV-seronegative. Source material: PBMCs. The J gene is TRBJ1-1, the V gene TRBV2, with a possible D match to TRBD1 (5 bases). Here the CDR3 reads CASNEAISRGVANRRNTEAFF. The CDR3 nucleotides read TGTGCCAGCAACGAGGCCATCTCGCGCGGCGTCGCAAACAGGAGGAACACTGAAGCTTTCTTT.